This is a list of T cell receptor beta chains from one sample in a study of CD8 T cells in ankylosing spondylitis. MiXCR, applied by TCRdb to the 5' RACE reads, yields one record per CDR3 protein. The table records hundreds of thousands of distinct CDR3 sequences, around 7.8% of them present only once. The sequencing sample was made of blood, either unsorted or a sorted T cell fraction (not recorded which). These TCRs come from a male donor with ankylosing spondylitis or in good health (not recorded which). Both conserved end residues are part of each CDR3. Each record gives: V gene, J gene, clone size, D gene, CDR3 DNA, CDR3 protein. A D gene is named only where the DNA matches it firmly. Some rows have no size entry. The others give once, few or many, or a class for an expanded clone.

TRBV29-1,TRBJ2-7,.,.,TGCAGCGTTGCCCTTAAAATGACCTACGAGCAGTACTTC,CSVALKMTYEQYF
TRBV7-9,TRBJ1-1,few,.,TGTGCCAGCAGCCAAAATACAGGGAACACTGAAGCTTTCTTT,CASSQNTGNTEAFF
TRBV6-1,TRBJ1-6,many,.,TGTGCCAGCAAAACCCCGGGACACTCTTATTCACCCCTCCACTTT,CASKTPGHSYSPLHF
TRBV20-1,TRBJ2-1,many,TRBD2,TGCAGTGCTATAACTCCGGGACTAGAAACCAATGAGCAGTTCTTC,CSAITPGLETNEQFF
TRBV5-1,TRBJ2-2,many,.,TGCGCCAGCAGCTTCCTGGAGTTGGCAGAAAACACCGGGGAGCTGTTTTTT,CASSFLELAENTGELFF
TRBV7-9,TRBJ2-7,many,.,TGTGCCAGCAGCCCCCCCCGTTGGGTCGAGCAGTACTTC,CASSPPRWVEQYF
TRBV20-1,TRBJ2-2,many,.,TGCAGTGCTAGAGAAGGAGGCACCGGGGAGCTGTTTTTT,CSAREGGTGELFF
TRBV6-1,TRBJ2-5,many,TRBD2,TGTGCCAGCAGTGGGACTAGCGGGGGGGCACCGGTTGAGACCCAGTACTTC,CASSGTSGGAPVETQYF
TRBV23-1,TRBJ1-5,many,TRBD1,TGCGCCAGCAGTCAACACAGCCGGGACAGGAAACGGCGGGAGCCCCAGCATTTT,CASSQHSRDRKRREPQHF
TRBV6-5,TRBJ2-7,many,.,TGTGCCAGCAGTTACTCCCCAGGGACCGCTTACGAGCAGTACTTC,CASSYSPGTAYEQYF
TRBV4-1,TRBJ2-1,.,.,TGCGCCAGCAGCCAAGTGGCCTACCACCGGGGGCATTCCTACAATGAGCAGTTCTTC,CASSQVAYHRGHSYNEQFF
TRBV7-9,TRBJ1-6,many,.,TGTGCCAGCAGCACAACACGGGATTCACCCCTCCACTTT,CASSTTRDSPLHF
TRBV6-1,TRBJ2-1,.,TRBD1,TGTGCCAGCACCTTAGGTTTAGGACAGGGGGTGAATGAGCAGTTCTTC,CASTLGLGQGVNEQFF
TRBV7-2,TRBJ2-7,.,TRBD2,TGTGCCAGCAGCTCCCGGGGGGTCGTTCTTTACGAGCAGTACTTC,CASSSRGVVLYEQYF
TRBV6-5,TRBJ1-2,many,TRBD1,TGTGCCAGCAGTTACTCGAGGACAGGGGGCATGGGGTATGGCTACACCTTC,CASSYSRTGGMGYGYTF
TRBV29-1,TRBJ2-7,many,.,TGCAGCGTTGGTAACAACTACGAGCAGTACTTC,CSVGNNYEQYF
TRBV5-6,TRBJ2-1,many,.,TGTGCCAGCAGCTTTGGAGGGGGCCTCTACAATGAGCAGTTCTTC,CASSFGGGLYNEQFF
TRBV30,TRBJ1-2,many,.,TGTGCCTGGAGTTCCCCCCTGGGGAATGGCTACACCTTC,CAWSSPLGNGYTF
TRBV7-3,TRBJ2-3,few,.,TGTGCCAGCAGCCCCGCGGGTCAGGATACGCAGTATTTT,CASSPAGQDTQYF
TRBV4-1,TRBJ1-1,few,.,TGCGCCAGCAGCCAAGAGAGGCGAAAACAGGGTCGTAGGGGGACTGAAGCTTTCTTT,CASSQERRKQGRRGTEAFF
TRBV29-1,TRBJ2-2,many,.,.,CSVSGPGLQSGELFF
TRBV30,TRBJ2-4,few,TRBD2,TGTGCCTGGCCCCCCGGGACTAGCGGGAGGGCCCGAAACATTCAGTACTTC,CAWPPGTSGRARNIQYF
TRBV2,TRBJ2-1,many,.,TGTGCCAGCACCGAAGGCTCCTACAATGAGCAGTTCTTC,CASTEGSYNEQFF
TRBV27,TRBJ2-1,many,TRBD2,TGTGCCAGCAGTCCTAACCCCGGGACTACCTACAATGAGCAGTTCTTC,CASSPNPGTTYNEQFF
TRBV20-1,TRBJ2-1,many,TRBD2,TGCAGTGCTAGAAGGGCGGGAGTGTTCTACAATGAGCAGTTCTTC,CSARRAGVFYNEQFF
TRBV20-1,TRBJ2-5,many,.,TGCAGTGCTAGTAGGGGGGAACAAGAGACCCAGTACTTC,CSASRGEQETQYF
TRBV7-2,TRBJ2-7,few,.,TGTGCCAGCAGCCCTACGACGGGACCCTACGAGCAGTACTTC,CASSPTTGPYEQYF
TRBV29-1,TRBJ1-2,many,TRBD1,TGCAGCGTTGAAGGGCAGGGGGGGCCCGGGAGCACCTTC,CSVEGQGGPGSTF
TRBV10-1,TRBJ2-1,few,TRBD2,TGCGCCAGCAGTCCGCTTGGGGGGGTCGGGGACAATGAGCAGTTCTTC,CASSPLGGVGDNEQFF
TRBV7-9,TRBJ2-1,many,.,TGTGCCAGCAGCTTAGGCACAGCCTTCTCCTACAATGAGCAGTTCTTC,CASSLGTAFSYNEQFF
TRBV7-9,TRBJ2-3,many,TRBD2,TGTGCCAGCAGCAGTAGCGGGAGGGAGAGCACAGATACGCAGTATTTT,CASSSSGRESTDTQYF
TRBV7-2,TRBJ1-1,few,TRBD1,TGTGCCAGCAGTCTAACTACAGGGGGCCCTGAAGCTTTCTTT,CASSLTTGGPEAFF
TRBV24-1,TRBJ2-2,many,.,TGTGCCACCAGTGTCGGGCAGGGGATGACCGGGGAGCTGTTTTTT,CATSVGQGMTGELFF